The clone carrying this TCR beta chain was recorded at least ten times. The antigen is unknown. This entry comes from a study of T cells after yellow fever vaccination. Study-wide background: With SMART-Seq v4 Ultra Low Input, the fractions containing low cell numbers were prepared.

A 5'RACE template-switching step, the method used to make TCR cDNA, added a universal primer site and UMIs. TCRdb reprocessed the 5' RACE reads with MiXCR, giving one entry per CDR3 protein. The sample lists some 300,000 distinct CDR3 sequences; 8.5% to 10% were seen once. General study results and limits: Post-booster repertoires contained most primary-vaccination clones again (96% CD4, about 90% CD8). Clonotype sharing between CD4 and CD8 compartments was small.

This CDR3 comprises 13 residues. Germline CDR1 SGHNT, CDR2 YYREEE (reference sequence). The V gene end was trimmed by 3 bases and the J gene end by 7 bases; junction bases not matched to a gene: 5. This receptor was obtained from a man between 18 and 35 years old who received the YFV17D yellow fever vaccine. Sequencing was performed on CD4+ T cells sorted from PBMCs, taken 5 days after the yellow fever booster vaccination. The chain employs TRBV5-4 and TRBJ1-2, with TRBD1 matching 8 bases. The CDR3 reads CASSSTDRGGYTF. The CDR3 DNA reads TGTGCCAGCAGCTCGACCGACAGGGGTGGCTACACCTTC.